The next 27 T cell receptor beta chains were all read from a single sample in a study of radiotherapy plus CTLA-4 blockade in lung cancer. The table came from immunoSEQ multiplex PCR; TCRdb's copy has only in-frame clones and leaves some out. The repertoire has approximately 100,000 clones, about 84% of them found once; the top ten carry 2.4%. This specimen was peripheral blood, taken from a patient treated with radiotherapy plus ipilimumab. The receptors were sampled from a human donor with non-small cell lung cancer that progressed on radiotherapy plus ipilimumab. Some clones in this sample may be carry-over from other donors' samples.

V and J are TRBV5-4 and TRBJ1-3; no clear D gene. Trimming took off 7 bases at V and 0 bases at J, with 11 bases between the two ends. The germline gives CDR1 SGHNT, CDR2 YYREEE (reference sequence). The length of the CDR3 is 14 residues. Here the CDR3 reads CASSSSVSGNTIYF. For the CDR3, the DNA is TGTGCCAGCTCTTCGAGCGTCTCTGGAAACACCATATATTTT.

This clone showed up just once. V is TRBV7-9 and J is TRBJ1-2, with 8 bases identical to TRBD1. Germline V gene data show CDR1 as SEHNR and CDR2 as FQNEAQ (reference sequence). J gave up 2 bases and V 2 bases, and 4 bases lay outside the gene matches. CDR3 length: 15 residues. The CDR3 reads CASSLIGTGNYGYTF. In DNA, the CDR3 is TGTGCCAGCAGCTTAATCGGGACAGGAAACTATGGCTACACCTTC.

The chain combines TRBV7-8 with TRBJ1-3; the D is unclear. Deletions cut 5 bases from V and 1 base from J, with 18 bases between. The CDR3 is 17 residues long. Germline loops: CDR1 SGHVS, CDR2 FQNEAQ. CDR3 bases: TGTGCCAGCAGCCTCGCGCGGCTGGGCGGTTCTGGAAACACCATATATTTT. Its protein is CASSLARLGGSGNTIYF.

Only a few counts were recorded for this clone. The chain combines TRBV7-6 with TRBJ2-7, with TRBD1 matching over 10 bases. CDR1 and CDR2 from the germline V gene are SGHVS and FNYEAQ. The CDR3 runs to 14 residues. J was trimmed by 6 bases and V by 5 bases; bases with no gene match: 7. CDR3 DNA sequence: TGTGCCAGCAGCCTATCCGGGACAGGGGTCGAGCAGTACTTC. Translation: CASSLSGTGVEQYF.

V is TRBV9 and J is TRBJ1-1; tentatively, D is TRBD1 (6 bases). This CDR3 is built from 16 residues. V was cut by 3 bases and J by 1 base, with 16 bases left in between. Germline-derived CDR1 and CDR2 are SGDLS and YYNGEE. CDR3 nucleotide sequence: TGTGCCAGCAGCGCACAGGGTGGTCAGACGAACACTGAAGCTTTCTTT. It codes for CASSAQGGQTNTEAFF.

This chain links TRBV6-5 with TRBJ1-4; D unclear. CDR3 length: 15 amino acids. The germline V gene has CDR1 MNHEY and CDR2 SVGAGI. The V end lost 6 bases, the J end lost 0 bases, and 11 bases lay between the germline ends. This chain's CDR3 is CASRQWDATNEKLFF. Here the CDR3 DNA reads TGTGCCAGCAGGCAGTGGGATGCAACTAATGAAAAACTGTTTTTT.

This clone was observed a handful of times. The same CDR3 also results from other DNA sequences found in this sample. The CDR3 bases are TGTGCCAGCAGCCAGACAGGGGGTACTGAAGCTTTCTTT. Its protein is CASSQTGGTEAFF. The chain uses TRBV5-4 and TRBJ1-1, with 9 bases that match TRBD1. Germline values: CDR1 SGHNT, CDR2 YYREEE (reference sequence). Germline trimming cut 4 bases from V and 5 bases from J; bases unmatched to any gene: 3. The CDR3 spans 13 residues.

The V call is TRBV10-3, the J call TRBJ1-1; D not certain. Germline CDR1 and CDR2: ENHRY and SYGVKD. Deletions cut 9 bases from V and 5 bases from J, with 13 bases between. This CDR3 has 12 amino acids. CDR3: CAISGSPTEAFF. The CDR3 nucleotides are TGTGCCATTTCGGGCAGCCCAACTGAAGCTTTCTTT.

This clone was observed a few times. Other DNA variants within this sample encode the same CDR3. The J gene is TRBJ1-5, the V gene TRBV7-2; D remains unclear. Germline CDR1 is SGHTA and CDR2 is FQGNSA. The CDR3 runs to 14 residues. V lost 1 base and J lost 2, with 6 bases in between. The CDR3 loop reads CASSLGGGNQPQHF. The CDR3 DNA follows: TGTGCCAGCAGCTTAGGAGGAGGCAATCAGCCCCAGCATTTT. The variable domain in full, with the rest retrieved from reference TRBV7-2 and TRBJ1-5, is GAGVSQSPSNKVTEKGKDVELRCDPISGHTALYWYRQSLGQGLEFLIYFQGNSAPDKSGLPSDRFSAERTGGSVSTLTIQRTQQEDSAVYLCASSLGGGNQPQHFGDGTRLSIL.

The J gene is TRBJ1-5, the V gene TRBV12-5; D is ambiguous. Trimming pared 0 bases from V and 4 bases from J, leaving 10 bases between. Germline V CDR1 and CDR2: LGHNT, FRNRAP. The CDR3 runs 15 residues. The CDR3 loop is CASGLVEGNNQPQHF. The CDR3 DNA reads TGTGCTAGTGGTTTGGTTGAGGGCAATAATCAGCCCCAGCATTTT.

J is TRBJ2-7 and V is TRBV7-2; 7 bases map to TRBD2. Looked up from germline, CDR1 is SGHTA and CDR2 is FQGNSA. The CDR3 runs to 14 residues. The junction had 7 bases not matched to a gene; V was cut back by 3 bases and J by 5 bases. CDR3 bases: TGTGCCAGCAGCTTTGCTACCGGGACTAACGAGCAGTACTTC. This encodes CASSFATGTNEQYF.

This chain joins TRBV7-9 and TRBJ1-2, with D unclear. This CDR3 contains 14 residues. Looked up from germline, CDR1 is SEHNR and CDR2 is FQNEAQ (reference sequence). The V and J ends lost 1 base and 1 base respectively, with 7 bases between them. For the CDR3, the DNA is TGTGCCAGCAGCTTAGAAGAATATAACTATGGCTACACCTTC. Protein product: CASSLEEYNYGYTF. The whole variable domain, filled in from reference TRBV7-9 and TRBJ1-2, reads DTGVSQNPRHKITKRGQNVTFRCDPISEHNRLYWYRQTLGQGPEFLTYFQNEAQLEKSRLLSDRFSAERPKGSFSTLEIQRTEQGDSAMYLCASSLEEYNYGYTFGSGTRLTVV.

The sample holds a few counts of this clone. The rearrangement links TRBV19 to TRBJ1-2; maybe TRBD1 (5 bases). Germline CDR1 LNHDA, CDR2 SQIVND (reference sequence). The CDR3 extends over 13 amino acids. V gave up 6 bases and J gave up 3 bases, with 11 bases separating them. In DNA, the CDR3 is TGTGCCAGTAGGTCTCAGGGAGACTATGGCTACACCTTC. Translated, it gives CASRSQGDYGYTF.

The rearrangement uses TRBV29-1 and TRBJ2-5, with 9 bases aligning to TRBD2. Germline V CDR1 and CDR2: SQVTM, ANQGSEA. The V segment lost 7 bases and the J segment 3 bases; nucleotides outside the gene matches: 9. This CDR3 is built from 14 residues. The CDR3 nucleotides are TGCAGCGCCGACGTGAGCGGGGGGAAAGAGACCCAGTACTTC. This translates into CSADVSGGKETQYF.

This chain connects TRBV11-2 to TRBJ1-5; 9 nucleotides line up with TRBD1. The germline CDR1 and CDR2 sequences are SGHAT and FQNNGV. V shed 6 bases and J 4 bases; nucleotides not matched to a gene: 7. This CDR3 contains 15 residues. The CDR3 DNA follows: TGTGCCAGCAGTACAGGACAGGGGAGGAATCAGCCCCAGCATTTT. It encodes CASSTGQGRNQPQHF.

The chain is built from TRBV13 and TRBJ1-3; TRBD1 agrees at 10 bases. J gave up 8 bases and V 4 bases, and 8 bases lay outside the gene matches. The germline V gene encodes CDR1 PRHDT and CDR2 FYEKMQ (reference sequence). There are 15 residues in the CDR3. CDR3 DNA: TGTGCCAGCAGCTCCGGGACAGGGGCTTTAGACACCATATATTTT. Translation gives CASSSGTGALDTIYF.

This chain links TRBV7-9 with TRBJ2-7; 8 bases map to TRBD1. Germline CDR1 is SEHNR and CDR2 is FQNEAQ (reference sequence). Trimming removed 5 bases from V and 2 bases from J; junction bases left unmatched: 8. CDR3 size: 15 residues. CDR3: CASSIPEQGAYEQYF. The DNA for the CDR3 is TGTGCCAGCAGCATACCGGAACAGGGGGCCTACGAGCAGTACTTC.

There are a few counts of this clone. This chain uses TRBV4-2 with TRBJ2-1; 7 nucleotides line up with TRBD2. CDR1 and CDR2 (germline): LGHNA, YNFKEQ. Losses at the gene ends were 3 bases for V and 5 bases for J; bases not matched to a gene: 10. The CDR3 loop spans 16 amino acids. Here the CDR3 DNA reads TGTGCCAGCAGCCAGGTTCTAGCGGAGAACGACAATGAGCAGTTCTTC. Its translation: CASSQVLAENDNEQFF.

V gene TRBV7-2 combines with J gene TRBJ1-6, with D tentatively TRBD1 (6 bases). Germline-derived CDR1 and CDR2 are SGHTA and FQGNSA. V lost 5 bases to trimming and J lost 5 bases, with 13 bases between them. The CDR3 spans 15 residues. The CDR3 region is CASSLRTADNSPLHF. CDR3 sequence (DNA): TGTGCCAGCAGCCTCCGGACAGCGGATAATTCACCCCTCCACTTT.

DNA for the CDR3: TGTGCCAGCAGCTTAGGAGCAGGGAACACCGGGGAGCTGTTTTTT. As protein: CASSLGAGNTGELFF. The chain links TRBV7-9 to TRBJ2-2; D not resolved. Germline CDR1 and CDR2: SEHNR and FQNEAQ (reference sequence). V lost 1 base and J 1 base, leaving 7 bases between the germline ends. CDR3 length: 15 amino acids.

Comments on this clone: One end of the junction fails to match germline, which may point to a read error. The chain has TRBV6-4 and TRBJ2-7; maybe TRBD2 (7 bases). The CDR3 runs 15 residues. Germline CDR1 and CDR2: MRHNA and SNTAGT. DNA for the CDR3: TGTGCCAGCAGCCCCAGGCCGGGGGGCTCCCACGAGCAGTACTTC. It yields the protein CASSPRPGGSHEQYF.

J is TRBJ1-1 and V is TRBV18; 11 bases fit TRBD1. Germline V gene lookup returns CDR1 KGHSH and CDR2 LQKENI. V lost 3 bases and J lost 0; bases outside the gene matches: 3. CDR3 length: 16 residues. The CDR3 protein is CASSPGTGGLNTEAFF. The CDR3 bases are TGTGCCAGCTCACCGGGGACAGGGGGTCTGAACACTGAAGCTTTCTTT.

The chain couples TRBV7-2 to TRBJ2-7; 9 positions match TRBD1. This CDR3 comprises 13 residues. J gave up 12 bases and V 1 base, and 7 bases lay outside the gene matches. The germline V gene has CDR1 SGHTA and CDR2 FQGNSA. CDR3 sequence: CASSLGLLDRGYF. CDR3 in DNA: TGTGCCAGCAGCTTAGGACTGTTGGACAGGGGGTACTTC.

As concerns this clone: The same CDR3 arises from other DNA sequences in this sample as well. This chain links TRBV11-1 with TRBJ2-7; D unresolved. Deletions cut 0 bases from V and 6 bases from J, with 15 bases between. CDR1 SGHAT and CDR2 FQDESV come from the germline V gene (reference sequence). The CDR3 contains 15 residues. The CDR3 bases are TGTGCCAGCAGCTTAGCGGCCCCCAAAGCACGCGAGCAGTACTTC. As protein: CASSLAAPKAREQYF.

The chain recombines TRBV5-1 with TRBJ2-7, with a possible D match to TRBD2 (7 bases). CDR3 length equals 14 residues. V lost 6 bases and J lost 5, with 18 bases in between. Germline assignment: CDR1 SGHRS and CDR2 YFSETQ. This CDR3 is CASTTGGGVNEQYF. In DNA, the CDR3 is TGCGCCAGCACCACCGGAGGGGGGGTGAACGAGCAGTACTTC.

The chain couples TRBV19 to TRBJ2-1; D may be TRBD1 (5 bases). The V and J ends lost 7 bases and 7 bases respectively, with 14 bases between them. The CDR3 is 13 residues long. Germline V gene lookup returns CDR1 LNHDA and CDR2 SQIVND (reference sequence). The CDR3 DNA follows: TGTGCCAGTAACCCGCAGGGTAGGAATGAGCAGTTCTTC. Residues: CASNPQGRNEQFF.

J is TRBJ2-2 and V is TRBV4-2; D is tentatively TRBD1 or TRBD2 (5 bases each). CDR1 is LGHNA, CDR2 YNFKEQ, per germline. V was trimmed by 4 bases and J by 7 bases, leaving 28 bases between them. CDR3 length: 19 amino acids. CDR3 sequence (DNA): TGTGCCAGCAGCCGCGGCCAGAGCGCCCTCCTTCGAGGGGACGGGGAGCTGTTTTTT. It encodes CASSRGQSALLRGDGELFF.